The sequence of this TCR beta chain was determined in a study of OX40 agonist ivuxolimab in advanced cancers. V was pared by 7 bases and J by 0 bases, with 13 bases of the junction left unmatched. The CDR3 runs to 18 residues. From germline, CDR1 is MDHEN and CDR2 SYDVKM. The method was immunoSEQ multiplex PCR; TCRdb's version includes in-frame clones alone and lacks a portion of them. The sample lists tens of thousands of clones; around four fifths were seen once. The clonotype comes from an adult with an advanced solid tumor such as melanoma, head and neck, liver or kidney cancer. The sequencing here drew on CD4+ or CD8+ T cells sorted from blood, taken in a trial of the OX40 agonist ivuxolimab. The V call is TRBV28, the J call TRBJ2-7; 12 bases are shared with TRBD1. CDR3 loop: CASNPGQGAFQSSYEQYF. The CDR3 coding sequence is TGTGCCAGCAACCCGGGACAGGGGGCATTTCAGAGCTCCTACGAGCAGTACTTC. Full variable domain (outside the CDR3, taken from reference TRBV28 and TRBJ2-7): DVKVTQSSRYLVKRTGEKVFLECVQDMDHENMFWYRQDPGLGLRLIYFSYDVKMKEKGDIPEGYSVSREKKERFSLILESASTNQTSMYLCASNPGQGAFQSSYEQYFGPGTRLTVT.